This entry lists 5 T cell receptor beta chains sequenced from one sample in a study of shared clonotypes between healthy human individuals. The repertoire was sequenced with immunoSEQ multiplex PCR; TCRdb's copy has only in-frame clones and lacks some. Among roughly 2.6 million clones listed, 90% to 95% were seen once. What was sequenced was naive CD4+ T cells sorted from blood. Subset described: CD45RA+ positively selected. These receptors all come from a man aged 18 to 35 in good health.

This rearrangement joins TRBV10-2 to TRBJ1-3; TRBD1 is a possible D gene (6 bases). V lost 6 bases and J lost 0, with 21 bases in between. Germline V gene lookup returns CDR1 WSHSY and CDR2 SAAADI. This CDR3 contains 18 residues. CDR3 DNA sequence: TGCGCCAGCAGGGGCACGGGGGCAGGAGGCAGCTCTGGAAACACCATATATTTT. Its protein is CASRGTGAGGSSGNTIYF.

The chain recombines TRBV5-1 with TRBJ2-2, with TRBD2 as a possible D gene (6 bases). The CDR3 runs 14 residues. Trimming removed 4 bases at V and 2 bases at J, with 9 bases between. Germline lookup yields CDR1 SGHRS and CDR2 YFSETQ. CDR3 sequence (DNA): TGCGCCAGCAGCCCAGCGGGCAACACCGGGGAGCTGTTTTTT. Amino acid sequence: CASSPAGNTGELFF.

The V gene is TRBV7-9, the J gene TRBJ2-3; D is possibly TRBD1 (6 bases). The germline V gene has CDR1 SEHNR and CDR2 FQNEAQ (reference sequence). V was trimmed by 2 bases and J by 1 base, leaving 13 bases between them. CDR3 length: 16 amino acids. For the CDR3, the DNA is TGTGCCAGCAGCTTATCCGCAAACAGGGGCACAGATACGCAGTATTTT. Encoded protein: CASSLSANRGTDTQYF.

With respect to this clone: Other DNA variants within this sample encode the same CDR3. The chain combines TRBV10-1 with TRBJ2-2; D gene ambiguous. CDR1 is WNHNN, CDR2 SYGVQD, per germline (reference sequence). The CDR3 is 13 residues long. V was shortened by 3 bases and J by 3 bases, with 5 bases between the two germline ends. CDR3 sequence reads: CASSERYTGELFF. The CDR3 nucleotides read TGCGCCAGCAGTGAACGGTACACCGGGGAGCTGTTTTTT.

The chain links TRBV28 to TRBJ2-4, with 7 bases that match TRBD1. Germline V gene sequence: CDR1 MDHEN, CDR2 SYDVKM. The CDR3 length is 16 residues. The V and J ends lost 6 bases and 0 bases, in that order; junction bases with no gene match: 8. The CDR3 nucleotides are TGTGCCAGCAGCCAAGGACAGGCACTAGCCAAAAACATTCAGTACTTC. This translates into CASSQGQALAKNIQYF.